The 10 T cell receptor beta chains listed next were all sequenced from one sample in a study of blood T cell repertoires in COVID-19. Method: immunoSEQ multiplex PCR; TCRdb's copy keeps in-frame clones and lacks some. This sample carries hundreds of thousands of clones, nearly 90% of them seen once, and the ten largest clones take 1%. Sample: peripheral blood. The origin of the receptors is a woman aged 40-49 years with COVID-19, enrolled during active disease.

The chain links TRBV10-3 to TRBJ2-6; the D gene is possibly TRBD1 (6 bases). The germline gives CDR1 ENHRY, CDR2 SYGVKD. With 0 bases removed from V and 4 bases from J, the gap between germline ends came to 7 bases. The CDR3 contains 15 residues. CDR3: CAISESGTGANVLTF. The DNA of the CDR3 is TGTGCCATCAGTGAGTCCGGGACAGGGGCCAACGTCCTGACTTTC.

The CDR3: CASPAISRQLLSGYTF. CDR3 sequence (DNA): TGTGCCAGCCCAGCCATTTCCAGGCAGTTGCTTTCTGGCTACACCTTC. V is TRBV5-8 and J is TRBJ1-2; D remains ambiguous. This CDR3 is 16 amino acids long. Germline loops: CDR1 SGHTS, CDR2 YDEGEE. V lost 7 bases to trimming and J lost 7 bases, with 26 bases between them.

The V gene is TRBV5-5, the J gene TRBJ1-1; unclear D gene. V gave up 0 bases and J gave up 11 bases, with 14 bases separating them. CDR3 size: 13 residues. Germline CDR1 and CDR2: SGHKS and YYEKEE (reference sequence). DNA of the CDR3: TGTGCCAGCAGCTTGGGGCTGGAGCTCGACGCTTTCTTT. Its protein product is CASSLGLELDAFF.

V and J are TRBV28 and TRBJ1-5, with unresolved D. This CDR3 is built from 14 residues. CDR1 and CDR2 from the germline V gene are MDHEN and SYDVKM. V shed 3 bases and J shed 1 base, with 7 bases lying between them. CDR3 loop: CASSFPRSNQPQHF. CDR3 in DNA: TGTGCCAGCAGTTTCCCCAGAAGCAATCAGCCCCAGCATTTT. The variable domain in full, with the rest retrieved from reference TRBV28 and TRBJ1-5, is DVKVTQSSRYLVKRTGEKVFLECVQDMDHENMFWYRQDPGLGLRLIYFSYDVKMKEKGDIPEGYSVSREKKERFSLILESASTNQTSMYLCASSFPRSNQPQHFGDGTRLSIL.

This chain joins TRBV6-1 and TRBJ1-2, with 8 nucleotides matching TRBD1. This CDR3 has 13 residues. Losses at the gene ends were 5 bases for V and 8 bases for J; bases not matched to a gene: 7. Germline CDR1 is MNHNS and CDR2 is SASEGT. CDR3 amino acids: CASSFTGGRGYTF. DNA of the CDR3: TGTGCCAGCAGTTTCACAGGGGGTCGCGGCTACACCTTC.

This chain uses TRBV5-1 with TRBJ2-2, with 7 bases that match TRBD1. The germline CDR1 and CDR2 sequences are SGHRS and YFSETQ. V lost 4 bases, J lost 1 base, and 13 bases stayed unmatched. The CDR3 spans 18 residues. CDR3 nucleotides: TGCGCCAGCAGCCCGGGACAGACTACCGCCCTGAACACCGGGGAGCTGTTTTTT. Residues: CASSPGQTTALNTGELFF.

CDR3 nucleotide sequence: TGTGCCAGCAGTTCGGGACAGGGGATCAATCAGCCCCAGCATTTT. As protein: CASSSGQGINQPQHF. This rearrangement joins TRBV28 to TRBJ1-5; 10 bases align to TRBD1. This CDR3 is 15 amino acids long. The V gene's germline CDR1 is MDHEN and CDR2 SYDVKM. After removal of 4 bases from V and 3 bases from J, the junction contained 3 bases not matched to a gene.

The CDR3 bases are TGTGCCAGCAGCAAAGTTCTGGCAGGCGAGGAAAAACTGTTTTTT. It translates to CASSKVLAGEEKLFF. J is TRBJ1-4 and V is TRBV21-1; the D call of TRBD1 is as the table states it, not checked on the DNA. TRBV21-1 is a recognized pseudogene. This CDR3 has 15 residues.

The V and J genes are TRBV19 and TRBJ1-1, with D unresolved. This CDR3 region has 12 residues. Germline V lookup: CDR1 LNHDA, CDR2 SQIVND (reference sequence). The V end was cut by 8 bases, the J end by 1 base, with 8 bases between. In DNA, the CDR3 is TGTGCCAGTCGGAGCGGGAACACTGAAGCTTTCTTT. It encodes CASRSGNTEAFF.

The chain joins TRBV6-5 to TRBJ1-2, with 7 bases matching TRBD1. Germline values: CDR1 MNHEY, CDR2 SVGAGI. The V segment lost 6 bases and the J segment 12 bases; nucleotides outside the gene matches: 10. The CDR3 has 12 residues. CDR3 amino acids: CASRGTVSENTF. The CDR3 DNA follows: TGTGCCAGCAGGGGGACAGTAAGTGAAAACACCTTC.